This TCR beta chain is drawn from a study of T cell changes during pregnancy in multiple sclerosis. TCRdb's table, derived via immunoSEQ multiplex PCR, lists solely in-frame clones and lacks some. The sample lists approximately 60,000 clones; around 91% were seen once. Germline CDR1 is SGHVS and CDR2 is FNYEAQ. V trimming: 4 bases; J trimming: 8 bases; junction bases outside the gene matches: 5. The CDR3 is 13 residues long. The starting material was peripheral blood, obtained in the third trimester of pregnancy. The V and J genes are TRBV7-6 and TRBJ2-1, with 7 bases identical to TRBD2. The sequence was collected from a female donor in good health, enrolled as a control in a pregnancy study. This CDR3 reads CASSSTSVHEQFF. The CDR3 DNA reads TGTGCCAGCAGCTCAACTAGCGTCCATGAGCAGTTCTTC.